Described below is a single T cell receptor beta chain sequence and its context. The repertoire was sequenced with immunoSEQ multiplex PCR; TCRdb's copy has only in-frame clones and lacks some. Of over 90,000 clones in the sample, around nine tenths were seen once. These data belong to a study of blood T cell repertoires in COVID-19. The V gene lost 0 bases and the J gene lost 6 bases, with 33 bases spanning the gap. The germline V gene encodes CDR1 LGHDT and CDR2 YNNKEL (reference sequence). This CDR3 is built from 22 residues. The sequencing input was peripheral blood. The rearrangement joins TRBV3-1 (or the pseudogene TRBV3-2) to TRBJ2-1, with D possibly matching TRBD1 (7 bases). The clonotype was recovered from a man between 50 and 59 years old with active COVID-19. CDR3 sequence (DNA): TGTGCCAGCAGCCAAGAGAGGGGGCTCCACAATCCCCAGATGGGGGGAGTCAATGAGCAGTTCTTC. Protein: CASSQERGLHNPQMGGVNEQFF.